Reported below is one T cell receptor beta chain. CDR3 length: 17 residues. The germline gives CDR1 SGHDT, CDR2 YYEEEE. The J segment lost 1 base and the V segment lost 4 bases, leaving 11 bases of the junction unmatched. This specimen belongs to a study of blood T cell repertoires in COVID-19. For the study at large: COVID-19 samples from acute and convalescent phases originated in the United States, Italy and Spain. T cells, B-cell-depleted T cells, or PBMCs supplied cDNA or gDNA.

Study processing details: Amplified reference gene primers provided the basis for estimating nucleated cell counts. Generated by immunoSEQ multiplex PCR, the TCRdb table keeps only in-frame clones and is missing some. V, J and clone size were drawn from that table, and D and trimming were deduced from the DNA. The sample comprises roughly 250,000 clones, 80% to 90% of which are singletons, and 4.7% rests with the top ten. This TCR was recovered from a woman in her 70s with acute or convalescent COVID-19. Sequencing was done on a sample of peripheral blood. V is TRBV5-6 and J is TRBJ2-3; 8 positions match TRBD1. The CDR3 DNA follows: TGTGCCAGCAGCAAAAGTACAGGGGGATGGGGCACAGATACGCAGTATTTT. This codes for CASSKSTGGWGTDTQYF.